This T cell receptor beta chain was profiled in a study of human T cells and chemical hapten exposure. In the study overall: Alopecia areata, totalis or universalis affected patients, mainly female.

The table lists this clonotype with a few counts. The sample's time point: pre-sensitization, week 0. Treatment indicated: therapeutic diphenylcyclopropenone sensitization with weekly scalp DPC. Ahead of applying each patch test, blood was sampled. Germline lookup yields CDR1 DFQATT and CDR2 SNEGSKA (reference sequence). With 6 bases removed from V and 2 bases from J, the gap between germline ends came to 13 bases. The CDR3 spans 13 residues. Library construction involved attaching unique molecular identifiers to individual cDNA molecules, which allowed quantitative, reproducible TCR counting. The authors' processing: Per-sample TCR counts ranged from 23,224 to 690,600, median around 100,000. TCRdb reprocessed the RACE reads via MiXCR and lists one record per CDR3 protein. None of the V and J calls come from the authors' own analysis; TCRdb made them. The data hold under 300,000 distinct CDR3 sequences, with more than 6.5% observed a single time.

The clonotype originates from a woman aged 35 to 49 with alopecia areata. Some clones in this sample may be carry-over from other donors' samples. The starting material was whole blood, obtained in connection with sensitization to the hapten diphenylcyclopropenone (DPC). The chain joins TRBV20-1 to TRBJ1-1, with D tentatively TRBD1 (5 bases). The CDR3 reads CSARKQVNTEAFF. The CDR3 coding sequence is TGCAGTGCCAGAAAACAGGTTAACACTGAAGCTTTCTTT.